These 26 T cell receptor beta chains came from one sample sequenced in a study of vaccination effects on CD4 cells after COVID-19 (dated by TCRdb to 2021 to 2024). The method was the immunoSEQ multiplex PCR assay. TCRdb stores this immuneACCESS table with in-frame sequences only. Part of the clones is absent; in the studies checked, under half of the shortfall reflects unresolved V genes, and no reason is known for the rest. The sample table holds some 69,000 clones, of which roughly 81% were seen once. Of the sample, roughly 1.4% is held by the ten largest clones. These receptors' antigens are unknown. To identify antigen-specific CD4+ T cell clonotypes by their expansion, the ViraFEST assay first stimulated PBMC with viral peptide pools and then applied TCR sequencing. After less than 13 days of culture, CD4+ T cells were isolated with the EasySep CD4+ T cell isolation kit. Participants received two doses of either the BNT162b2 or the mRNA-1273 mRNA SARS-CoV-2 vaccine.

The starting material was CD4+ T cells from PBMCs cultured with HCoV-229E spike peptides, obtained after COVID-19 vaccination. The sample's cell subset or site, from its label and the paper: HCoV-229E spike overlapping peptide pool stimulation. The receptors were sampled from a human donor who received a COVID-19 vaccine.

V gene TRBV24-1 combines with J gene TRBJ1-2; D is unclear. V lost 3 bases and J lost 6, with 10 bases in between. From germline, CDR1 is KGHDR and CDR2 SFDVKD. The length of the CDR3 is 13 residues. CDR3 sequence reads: CATSDPGGDGYTF. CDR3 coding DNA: TGTGCCACCAGTGATCCCGGTGGGGATGGCTACACCTTC.

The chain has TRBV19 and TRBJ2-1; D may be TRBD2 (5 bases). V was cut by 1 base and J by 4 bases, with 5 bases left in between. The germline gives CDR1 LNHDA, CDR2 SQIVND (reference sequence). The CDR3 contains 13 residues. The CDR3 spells CASSIGEYNEQFF. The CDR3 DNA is TGTGCCAGTAGTATAGGGGAGTACAATGAGCAGTTCTTC.

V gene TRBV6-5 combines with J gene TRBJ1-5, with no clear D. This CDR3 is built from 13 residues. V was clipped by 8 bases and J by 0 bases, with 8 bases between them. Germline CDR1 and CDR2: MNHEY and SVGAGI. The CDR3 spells CASGSDSNQPQHF. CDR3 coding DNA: TGTGCCAGCGGGAGTGATAGCAATCAGCCCCAGCATTTT.

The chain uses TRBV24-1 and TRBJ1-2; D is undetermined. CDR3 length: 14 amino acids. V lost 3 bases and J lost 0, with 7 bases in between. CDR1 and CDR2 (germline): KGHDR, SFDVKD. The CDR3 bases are TGTGCCACCAGTGATCCAAGGACTAACTATGGCTACACCTTC. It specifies CATSDPRTNYGYTF.

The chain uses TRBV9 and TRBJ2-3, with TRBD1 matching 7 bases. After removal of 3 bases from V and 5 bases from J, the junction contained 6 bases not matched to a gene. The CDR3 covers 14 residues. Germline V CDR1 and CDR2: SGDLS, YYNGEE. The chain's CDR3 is CASSADRAEDTQYF. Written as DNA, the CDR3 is TGTGCCAGCAGCGCCGACAGGGCGGAAGATACGCAGTATTTT.

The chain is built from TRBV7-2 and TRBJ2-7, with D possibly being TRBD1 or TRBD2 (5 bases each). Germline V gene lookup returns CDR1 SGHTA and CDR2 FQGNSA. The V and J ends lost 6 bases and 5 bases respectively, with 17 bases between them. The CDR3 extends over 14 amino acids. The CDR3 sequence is CASSPASGRDEQYV. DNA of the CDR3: TGTGCCAGCAGTCCAGCTTCAGGGCGGGACGAGCAGTACGTC.

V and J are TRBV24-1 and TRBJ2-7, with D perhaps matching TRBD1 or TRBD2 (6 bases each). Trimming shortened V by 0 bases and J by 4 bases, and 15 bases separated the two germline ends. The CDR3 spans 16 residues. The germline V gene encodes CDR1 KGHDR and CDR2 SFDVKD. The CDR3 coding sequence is TGTGCCACCAGTGATTTGAGTCAGGGGACTGAATACGAGCAGTACGTC. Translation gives CATSDLSQGTEYEQYV.

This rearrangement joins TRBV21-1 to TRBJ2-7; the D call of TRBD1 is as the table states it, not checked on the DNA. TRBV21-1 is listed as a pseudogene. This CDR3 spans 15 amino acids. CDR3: CASSIKDRFSYEQYV. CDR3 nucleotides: TGTGCCAGCAGCATAAAGGACAGGTTTTCCTACGAGCAGTACGTC.

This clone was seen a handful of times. The CDR3 here is CASGDGRVAYNSPLHF. The CDR3 DNA is TGTGCTAGTGGTGATGGACGAGTGGCCTATAATTCACCCCTCCACTTT. The rearrangement uses TRBV12-5 and TRBJ1-6, with unresolved D. Germline assignment: CDR1 LGHNT and CDR2 FRNRAP. This CDR3 is built from 16 residues. Between the trimmed V and J ends, which lost 5 bases and 2 bases, there was a span of 13 bases.

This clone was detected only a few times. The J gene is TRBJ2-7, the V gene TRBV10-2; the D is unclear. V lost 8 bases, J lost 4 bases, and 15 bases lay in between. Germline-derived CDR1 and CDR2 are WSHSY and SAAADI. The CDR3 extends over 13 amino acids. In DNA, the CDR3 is TGCGCCAGCGCATCCGACCTCCGATACGAGCAGTACGTC. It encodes CASASDLRYEQYV.

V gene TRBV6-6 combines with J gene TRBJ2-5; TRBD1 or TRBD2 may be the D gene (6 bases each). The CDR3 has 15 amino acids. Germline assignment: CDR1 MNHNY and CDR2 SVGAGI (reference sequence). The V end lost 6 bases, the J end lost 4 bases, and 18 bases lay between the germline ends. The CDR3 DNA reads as TGTGCCAGCAGGGGTCTAGGGGGAGGCGGAGAGACCCAGTACTTC. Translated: CASRGLGGGGETQYF.

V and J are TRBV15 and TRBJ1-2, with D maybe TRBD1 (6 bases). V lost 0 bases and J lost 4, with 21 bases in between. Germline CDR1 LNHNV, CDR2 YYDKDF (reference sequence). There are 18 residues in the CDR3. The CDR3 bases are TGTGCCACCAGCAGAGATAGGGGGGCGAAGGGAGATTCCTATGGCTACACCTTC. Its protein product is CATSRDRGAKGDSYGYTF.

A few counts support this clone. CDR3 residues: CASSPTGYTEAFF. The CDR3 coding sequence is TGTGCCAGCAGCCCAACAGGGTACACTGAAGCTTTCTTT. The chain carries TRBV12-3 or TRBV12-4 and TRBJ1-1, with D perhaps TRBD1 (6 bases). This CDR3 region has 13 residues. V was pared by 6 bases and J by 3 bases, with 11 bases between.

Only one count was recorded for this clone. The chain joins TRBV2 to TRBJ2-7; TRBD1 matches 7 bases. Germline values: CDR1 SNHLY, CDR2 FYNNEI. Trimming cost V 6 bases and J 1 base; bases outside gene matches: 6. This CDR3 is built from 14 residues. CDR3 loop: CASRIDRASYEQYV. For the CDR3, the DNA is TGTGCCAGCAGGATAGACAGGGCATCCTACGAGCAGTACGTC.

This chain's CDR3 is CASSFSGAGNTIYF. The CDR3 nucleotides are TGTGCCAGCAGCTTTTCAGGGGCTGGAAACACCATATATTTT. The V and J genes are TRBV7-9 and TRBJ1-3; maybe TRBD1 (6 bases). The CDR3 extends over 14 amino acids. CDR1 and CDR2 from the germline V gene are SEHNR and FQNEAQ (reference sequence). V shed 3 bases and J shed 2 bases, with 8 bases lying between them. The full variable domain, with the rest looked up from reference TRBV7-9 and TRBJ1-3, is DTGVSQNPRHKITKRGQNVTFRCDPISEHNRLYWYRQTLGQGPEFLTYFQNEAQLEKSRLLSDRFSAERPKGSFSTLEIQRTEQGDSAMYLCASSFSGAGNTIYFGEGSWLTVV.

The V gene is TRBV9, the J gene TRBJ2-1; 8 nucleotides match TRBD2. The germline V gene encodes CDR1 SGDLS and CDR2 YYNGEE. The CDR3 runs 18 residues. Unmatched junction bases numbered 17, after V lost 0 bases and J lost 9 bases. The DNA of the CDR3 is TGTGCCAGCAGCGTAGCTAGCTCCACGGGGGGGCGGGGCCGTGAGCAGTTCTTC. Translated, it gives CASSVASSTGGRGREQFF.

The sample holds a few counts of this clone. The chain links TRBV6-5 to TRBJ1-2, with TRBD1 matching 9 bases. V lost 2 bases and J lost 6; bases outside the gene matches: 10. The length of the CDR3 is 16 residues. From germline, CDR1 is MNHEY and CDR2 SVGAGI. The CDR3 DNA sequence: TGTGCCAGCAGTTACACCACAGGGGGCCGGGAGCATGGCTACACCTTC. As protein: CASSYTTGGREHGYTF.

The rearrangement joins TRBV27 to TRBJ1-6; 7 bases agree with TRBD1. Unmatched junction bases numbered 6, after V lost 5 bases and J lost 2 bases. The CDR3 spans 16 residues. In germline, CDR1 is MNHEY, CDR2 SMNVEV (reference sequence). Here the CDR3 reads CASSPLGGPYNSPLHF. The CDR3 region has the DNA TGTGCCAGCAGTCCCTTAGGGGGCCCCTATAATTCACCCCTCCACTTT.

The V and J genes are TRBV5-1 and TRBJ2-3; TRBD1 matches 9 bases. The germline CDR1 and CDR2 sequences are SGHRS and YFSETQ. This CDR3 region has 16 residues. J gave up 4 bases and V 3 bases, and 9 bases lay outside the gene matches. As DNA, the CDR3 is TGCGCCAGCAGCTCCGGGACAGGGAATCTGGCAGATACGCAGTATTTT. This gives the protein CASSSGTGNLADTQYF.

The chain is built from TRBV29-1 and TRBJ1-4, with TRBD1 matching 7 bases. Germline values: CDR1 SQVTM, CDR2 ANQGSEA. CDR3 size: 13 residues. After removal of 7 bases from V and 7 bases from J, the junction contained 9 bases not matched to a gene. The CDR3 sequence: CSAPGGYCEKLFF. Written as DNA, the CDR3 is TGCAGCGCCCCAGGGGGTTATTGTGAAAAACTGTTTTTT.

The CDR3 here is CASSTGSNYGYTF. Here the CDR3 DNA reads TGTGCCAGTAGTACCGGGTCCAACTATGGCTACACCTTC. The chain recombines TRBV19 with TRBJ1-2; D gene uncertain. V gave up 4 bases and J gave up 2 bases, with 8 bases separating them. CDR1 and CDR2 from the germline V gene are LNHDA and SQIVND (reference sequence). CDR3 length: 13 amino acids.

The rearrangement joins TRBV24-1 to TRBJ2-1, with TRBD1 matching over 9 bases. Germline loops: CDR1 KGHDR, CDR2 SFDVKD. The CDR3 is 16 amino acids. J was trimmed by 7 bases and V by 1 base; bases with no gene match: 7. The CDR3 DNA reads TGTGCCACCAGTGATTTAACTCCGGGGACAGGGAATGAGCAGTTCTTC. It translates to CATSDLTPGTGNEQFF.

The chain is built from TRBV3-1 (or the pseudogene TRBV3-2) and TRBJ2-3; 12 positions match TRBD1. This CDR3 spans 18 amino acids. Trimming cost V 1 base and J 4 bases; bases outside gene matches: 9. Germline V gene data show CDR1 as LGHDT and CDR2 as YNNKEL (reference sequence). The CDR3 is CASSQGGQGARGADTQYF. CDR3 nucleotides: TGTGCCAGCAGCCAAGGGGGACAGGGGGCGAGGGGGGCAGATACGCAGTATTTT.

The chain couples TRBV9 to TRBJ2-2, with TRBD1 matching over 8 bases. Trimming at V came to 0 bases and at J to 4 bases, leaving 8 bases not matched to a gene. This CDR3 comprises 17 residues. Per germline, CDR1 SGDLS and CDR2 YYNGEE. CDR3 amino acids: CASSVERTGWITGELFF. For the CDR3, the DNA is TGTGCCAGCAGCGTAGAAAGGACAGGGTGGATCACCGGGGAGCTGTTTTTT.

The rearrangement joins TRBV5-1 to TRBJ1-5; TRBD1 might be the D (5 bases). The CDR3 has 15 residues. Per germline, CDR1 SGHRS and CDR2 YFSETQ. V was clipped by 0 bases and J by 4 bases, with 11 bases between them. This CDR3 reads CASSLEPGGNQPQHF. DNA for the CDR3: TGCGCCAGCAGCTTGGAACCCGGGGGAAATCAGCCCCAGCATTTT. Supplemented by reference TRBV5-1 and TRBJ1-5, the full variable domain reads KAGVTQTPRYLIKTRGQQVTLSCSPISGHRSVSWYQQTPGQGLQFLFEYFSETQRNKGNFPGRFSGRQFSNSRSEMNVSTLELGDSALYLCASSLEPGGNQPQHFGDGTRLSIL.

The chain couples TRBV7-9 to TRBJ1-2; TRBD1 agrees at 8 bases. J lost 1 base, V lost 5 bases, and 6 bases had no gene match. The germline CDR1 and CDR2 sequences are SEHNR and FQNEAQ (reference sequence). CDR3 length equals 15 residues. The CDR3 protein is CASSPGQGINYGYTF. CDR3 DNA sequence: TGTGCCAGCAGCCCTGGACAGGGCATTAACTATGGCTACACCTTC. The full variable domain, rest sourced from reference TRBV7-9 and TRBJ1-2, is DTGVSQNPRHKITKRGQNVTFRCDPISEHNRLYWYRQTLGQGPEFLTYFQNEAQLEKSRLLSDRFSAERPKGSFSTLEIQRTEQGDSAMYLCASSPGQGINYGYTFGSGTRLTVV.